The present entry profiles one T cell receptor (beta chain) with its context. PCR used 60 Vbeta primers and 13 Jbeta primers. Using immunoSEQ multiplex PCR, the repertoire was profiled, and TCRdb retains in-frame clones only, with some absent. The sample gives about 170,000 clones, around four fifths of which show up once; 3.1% is in the top ten. The data were obtained in a study of cytomegalovirus exposure and HLA in healthy donors. J lost 1 base, V lost 2 bases, and 15 bases had no gene match. CDR1 and CDR2 (germline): KGHSH, LQKENI. The length of the CDR3 is 20 residues. The rearrangement uses TRBV18 and TRBJ2-3; 10 bases line up with TRBD2. The TCR was taken from a female donor in good health and CMV-seronegative. Material for sequencing was PBMCs. The CDR3 DNA is TGTGCCAGCTCACCATCGGCTAGCGGGGGTACCCGCGCTCGCACAGATACGCAGTATTTT. Encoded protein: CASSPSASGGTRARTDTQYF.